The sequence of this T cell receptor beta chain was determined in a study of identical twins. Via MiXCR, TCRdb re-called the 5' RACE reads, giving one row per CDR3 protein. The sample yields 1.5 million to 2 million distinct CDR3 sequences, under 35% seen once. This clonotype came up a few times. Per the germline V gene, CDR1 is SGDLS and CDR2 is YYNGEE. CDR3 length: 16 amino acids. V lost 3 bases to trimming and J lost 0 bases; unmatched junction nucleotides: 5. This rearrangement joins TRBV9 to TRBJ2-4; 8 nucleotides line up with TRBD1. The sequenced sample was cord blood. This receptor was taken from a newborn girl in good health. The CDR3 reads CASSAGQGLAKNIQYF. The CDR3 DNA follows: TGTGCCAGCAGCGCAGGACAGGGCCTAGCCAAAAACATTCAGTACTTC. Complete variable domain (other parts from reference TRBV9 and TRBJ2-4): DSGVTQTPKHLITATGQRVTLRCSPRSGDLSVYWYQQSLDQGLQFLIQYYNGEERAKGNILERFSAQQFPDLHSELNLSSLELGDSALYFCASSAGQGLAKNIQYFGAGTRLSVL.